The 21 T cell receptor beta chains below were found in one sample sequenced in a study of brain metastases from non-small cell lung cancer. The data were produced by immunoSEQ multiplex PCR, yet TCRdb's version contains in-frame clones alone and is incomplete. The table shows approximately 800 clones, with around 83% occurring only once. Sequenced material: primary lung tumor tissue. These receptors were obtained from a donor aged 40 or older with non-small cell lung cancer.

This rearrangement joins TRBV27 to TRBJ1-5; D ambiguous. Looked up from germline, CDR1 is MNHEY and CDR2 is SMNVEV (reference sequence). The CDR3 totals 10 residues. CDR3 DNA sequence: TGTGTCATCCGTTTCAAGCCCCAGCATTTT. Its protein product is CVIRFKPQHF.

The rearrangement joins TRBV6-5 to TRBJ2-1; TRBD2 agrees at 7 bases. V shed 0 bases and J 7 bases; nucleotides not matched to a gene: 0. CDR1 and CDR2 from the germline V gene are MNHEY and SVGAGI. This CDR3 has 13 amino acids. The CDR3, as DNA: TGTGCCAGCAGTTACTCTAGCGGGAATGAGCAGTTCTTC. Its protein product is CASSYSSGNEQFF.

This chain uses TRBV11-3 with TRBJ1-1; D not certain. The ends were cut back, 4 bases at V and 3 bases at J, with 24 bases in the middle. The CDR3 totals 18 residues. The germline gives CDR1 SGHNT, CDR2 YENEEA. The CDR3 here is CASSSAGKTSMIDTEAFF. DNA of the CDR3: TGTGCCAGCAGCTCGGCAGGCAAAACCTCTATGATCGACACTGAAGCTTTCTTT.

The chain combines TRBV15 with TRBJ2-7; 7 bases fit TRBD2. Looked up from germline, CDR1 is LNHNV and CDR2 is YYDKDF (reference sequence). The CDR3 length is 16 residues. V dropped 0 bases and J dropped 2; count of bases not matched to a gene: 7. The CDR3 bases are TGTGCCACCAGCAGAGACCCTAGCGGCTTGGCCTACGAGCAGTACTTC. Its translation is CATSRDPSGLAYEQYF.

The rearrangement joins TRBV5-5 to TRBJ1-4; 7 bases line up with TRBD1. CDR3 length equals 14 residues. Germline CDR1 and CDR2: SGHKS and YYEKEE (reference sequence). The J segment lost 6 bases and the V segment lost 0 bases, leaving 2 bases of the junction unmatched. The CDR3 loop is CASSLEGAYEKLFF. CDR3 in DNA: TGTGCCAGCAGCTTGGAGGGGGCGTATGAAAAACTGTTTTTT.

The chain uses TRBV11-1 and TRBJ2-7, with 9 bases lining up with TRBD2. The length of the CDR3 is 16 residues. Germline V gene sequence: CDR1 SGHAT, CDR2 FQDESV (reference sequence). V lost 5 bases, J lost 4 bases, and 12 bases stayed unmatched. The CDR3 loop is CASSPFSGRASYEQYF. The CDR3 region has the DNA TGTGCCAGCAGCCCCTTTAGCGGGAGAGCTTCGTACGAGCAGTACTTC.

The chain uses TRBV5-1 and TRBJ2-2; 7 bases match TRBD1. The V segment lost 7 bases and the J segment 4 bases; nucleotides outside the gene matches: 4. The CDR3 covers 13 residues. Germline CDR1 SGHRS, CDR2 YFSETQ. The CDR3 nucleotides read TGCGCCAGCTCGACAGGGATCACCGGGGAGCTGTTTTTT. It codes for CASSTGITGELFF.

The chain links TRBV14 to TRBJ2-1; no firm D call. In germline, CDR1 is SGHDN, CDR2 FVKESK. Trimming shortened V by 0 bases and J by 2 bases, and 8 bases separated the two germline ends. The CDR3 runs to 15 residues. DNA of the CDR3: TGTGCCAGCAGCCAAGAAGTGTACACCTACAATGAGCAGTTCTTC. This translates into CASSQEVYTYNEQFF.

The chain uses TRBV6-5 and TRBJ1-6; 8 nucleotides line up with TRBD1. Germline V gene sequence: CDR1 MNHEY, CDR2 SVGAGI. The ends lost 6 bases at V and 12 bases at J; junction bases unmatched: 10. The CDR3 is 14 amino acids. CDR3 loop: CASRPGQANQPLHF. The CDR3 DNA is TGTGCCAGCAGACCGGGACAGGCTAACCAACCCCTCCACTTT.

This clone was recorded once. The chain uses TRBV11-3 and TRBJ2-3; the D gene is possibly TRBD2 (7 bases). This CDR3 is built from 16 residues. Per the germline V gene, CDR1 is SGHNT and CDR2 is YENEEA. V lost 4 bases and J lost 1, with 15 bases in between. CDR3 residues: CASSWGGGSGTDTQYF. CDR3 coding DNA: TGTGCCAGCAGCTGGGGGGGCGGGAGCGGCACAGATACGCAGTATTTT. Variable domain in full (rest from reference TRBV11-3 and TRBJ2-3): EAGVVQSPRYKIIEKKQPVAFWCNPISGHNTLYWYLQNLGQGPELLIRYENEEAVDDSQLPKDRFSAERLKGVDSTLKIQPAELGDSAVYLCASSWGGGSGTDTQYFGPGTRLTVL.

V and J are TRBV25-1 and TRBJ1-5; 9 nucleotides line up with TRBD1. J was trimmed by 4 bases and V by 4 bases; bases with no gene match: 2. The CDR3 runs 14 residues. Germline loops: CDR1 MGHDK, CDR2 SYGVNS. CDR3 in amino acids: CASSGGTGNQPQHF. Here the CDR3 DNA reads TGTGCCAGCAGTGGAGGGACAGGGAATCAGCCCCAGCATTTT.

This clone was seen a few times. V gene TRBV11-3 combines with J gene TRBJ1-2; no definite D call. This CDR3 is built from 13 residues. V was clipped by 1 base and J by 6 bases, with 9 bases between them. Germline CDR1 reads SGHNT; CDR2 reads YENEEA. The CDR3 DNA reads as TGTGCCAGCAGCTTAGTGGATGGGGATGGCTACACCTTC. Translated: CASSLVDGDGYTF.

As for this clone: One end of the junction varies from germline; a read error may be responsible. V gene TRBV5-1 combines with J gene TRBJ2-7, with D tentatively TRBD2 (6 bases). There are 13 residues in the CDR3. CDR1 is SGHRS, CDR2 YFSETQ, per germline. For the CDR3, the DNA is TGCGCCAGCAGTTTGGAGGGAGTCGCCGAGCAGTACTTC. This encodes CASSLEGVAEQYF.

This clone is a singleton in its sample. This sequence joins TRBV5-5 and TRBJ2-7, with D possibly being TRBD1 or TRBD2 (5 bases each). The CDR3 spans 13 residues. Between the trimmed V and J ends, which lost 2 bases and 1 base, there was a span of 7 bases. Germline CDR1 and CDR2: SGHKS and YYEKEE (reference sequence). The CDR3 spells CASSFEGSYEQYF. The DNA for the CDR3 is TGTGCCAGCAGCTTTGAGGGGTCCTACGAGCAGTACTTC.

A single count supports this clone. The rearrangement uses TRBV6-2 or TRBV6-3 and TRBJ2-7, with 9 bases lining up with TRBD1. Losses at the gene ends were 4 bases for V and 3 bases for J; bases not matched to a gene: 4. The CDR3 totals 14 residues. The germline V gene encodes CDR1 MNHEY and CDR2 SVGEGT. CDR3 region: CASSSPGQGYEQYF. CDR3 nucleotides: TGTGCCAGCAGTTCTCCGGGACAGGGCTACGAGCAGTACTTC.

CDR3 sequence: CASSPGLAGGSQYF. The CDR3 bases are TGTGCCAGCAGCCCAGGACTAGCGGGAGGATCTCAGTACTTC. The chain links TRBV7-2 to TRBJ2-7, with 14 bases lining up with TRBD2. After removal of 5 bases from V and 10 bases from J, the junction contained 7 bases not matched to a gene. Per germline, CDR1 SGHTA and CDR2 FQGNSA. The CDR3 totals 14 residues.

V usage is TRBV29-1 and J usage is TRBJ2-5; D might be TRBD1 (6 bases). V lost 6 bases to trimming and J lost 11 bases, with 22 bases between them. Germline values: CDR1 SQVTM, CDR2 ANQGSEA. The CDR3 has 13 residues. Here the CDR3 DNA reads TGCAGCGTCCGCCCCGGGACAATTGGTGCTCAGTACTTC. Amino acids: CSVRPGTIGAQYF.

V usage is TRBV5-4 and J usage is TRBJ2-3; D is ambiguous. The CDR3 spans 11 residues. V was trimmed by 1 base and J by 3 bases, leaving 0 bases between them. Germline V gives CDR1 SGHNT, CDR2 YYREEE (reference sequence). The CDR3 nucleotides are TGTGCCAGCAGCTTGACAGATACGCAGTATTTT. Its protein is CASSLTDTQYF.

The V call is TRBV5-6, the J call TRBJ1-1; 8 bases align to TRBD1. The CDR3 sequence is 14 residues long. V shed 2 bases, J shed 5 bases, and the junction held 5 bases outside the gene matches. Looked up from germline, CDR1 is SGHDT and CDR2 is YYEEEE. The CDR3 reads CASSFRQGYTEAFF. CDR3 nucleotides: TGTGCCAGCAGCTTTCGACAGGGGTATACTGAAGCTTTCTTT. The variable domain in full, with the rest retrieved from reference TRBV5-6 and TRBJ1-1, is DAGVTQSPTHLIKTRGQQVTLRCSPKSGHDTVSWYQQALGQGPQFIFQYYEEEERQRGNFPDRFSGHQFPNYSSELNVNALLLGDSALYLCASSFRQGYTEAFFGQGTRLTVV.

V is TRBV4-3 and J is TRBJ2-2; the D is unclear. Trimming cost V 4 bases and J 4 bases, with 7 bases left between them. CDR1 and CDR2 from the germline V gene are LGHNA and YSLEER. The CDR3 length is 13 residues. CDR3 amino acids: CASSLGFTGELFF. The DNA of the CDR3 is TGCGCCAGCAGCCTAGGGTTCACCGGGGAGCTGTTTTTT.

The sample holds one count of this clone. This chain uses TRBV12-5 with TRBJ2-2, with 10 bases aligning to TRBD1. The CDR3 spans 17 residues. The V segment lost 4 bases and the J segment 3 bases; nucleotides outside the gene matches: 8. The germline CDR1 and CDR2 sequences are LGHNT and FRNRAP. CDR3 region: CASGSPPGTGDTGELFF. For the CDR3, the DNA is TGTGCTAGTGGTTCCCCCCCCGGGACAGGGGACACCGGGGAGCTGTTTTTT.